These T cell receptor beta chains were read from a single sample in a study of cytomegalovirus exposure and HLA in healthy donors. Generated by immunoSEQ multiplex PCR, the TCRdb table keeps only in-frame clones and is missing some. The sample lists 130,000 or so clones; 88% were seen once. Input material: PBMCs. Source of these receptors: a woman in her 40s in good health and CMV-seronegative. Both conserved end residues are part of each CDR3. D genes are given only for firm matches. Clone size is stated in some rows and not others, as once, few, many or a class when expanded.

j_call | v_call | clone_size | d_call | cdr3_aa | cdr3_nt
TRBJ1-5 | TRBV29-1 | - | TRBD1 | CSATGTGPYQPQHF | TGCAGCGCTACCGGGACAGGGCCTTATCAGCCCCAGCATTTT
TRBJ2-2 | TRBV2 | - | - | CASKGAADTGELFF | TGTGCCAGCAAAGGCGCAGCGGACACCGGGGAGCTGTTTTTT
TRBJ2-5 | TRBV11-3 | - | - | CASSARGGGREETQYF | TGTGCCAGCAGCGCCCGGGGAGGGGGAAGAGAAGAGACCCAGTACTTC
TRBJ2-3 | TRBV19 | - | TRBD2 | CASSIAPAGVRDTQYF | TGTGCCAGTAGTATTGCCCCAGCGGGAGTTCGAGATACGCAGTATTTT
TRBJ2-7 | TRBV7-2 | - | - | CASSSSDSIGLYEQYF | TGTGCCAGCAGCTCCTCGGACTCGATCGGTCTCTACGAGCAGTACTTC
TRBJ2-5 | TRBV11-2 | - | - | CASSSGRNWGWGEETQYF | TGTGCCAGCAGCTCGGGGAGGAATTGGGGGTGGGGGGAAGAGACCCAGTACTTC
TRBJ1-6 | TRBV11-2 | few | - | CASRTSGRDSGSPLHF | TGTGCAAGCCGGACTTCGGGCAGGGACTCCGGTTCACCCCTCCACTTT
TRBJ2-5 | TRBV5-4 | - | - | CASSGPKYQETQYF | TGTGCCAGCAGCGGCCCGAAGTACCAAGAGACCCAGTACTTC
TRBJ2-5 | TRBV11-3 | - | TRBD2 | CASSLARLADQETQYF | TGTGCCAGCAGCTTAGCCCGACTAGCGGATCAAGAGACCCAGTACTTC
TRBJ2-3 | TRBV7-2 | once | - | CASSPPGAGVIDTQYF | TGTGCCAGCAGCCCCCCGGGGGCGGGAGTCATAGATACGCAGTATTTT
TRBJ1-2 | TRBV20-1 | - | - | CSARNGGSYTF | TGCAGTGCTAGAAACGGAGGAAGCTACACCTTC
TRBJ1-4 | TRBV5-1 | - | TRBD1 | CASSVTGGNTNEKLFF | TGCGCCAGCAGCGTGACAGGGGGCAACACTAATGAAAAACTGTTTTTT
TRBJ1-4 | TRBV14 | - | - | CASSRIRGSEKLFF | TGTGCCAGCAGCCGCATAAGGGGGAGTGAAAAACTGTTTTTT
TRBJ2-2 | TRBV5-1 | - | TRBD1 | CASRPPGGRTGELFF | TGCGCCAGCAGACCGCCAGGGGGACGCACCGGGGAGCTGTTTTTT
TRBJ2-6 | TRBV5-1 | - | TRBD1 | CASSFVQGRGSGANVLTF | TGCGCCAGCAGCTTTGTACAGGGGAGAGGGTCTGGGGCCAACGTCCTGACTTTC
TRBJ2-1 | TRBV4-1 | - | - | CASSHSDGTRVLRRNEQFF | TGCGCCAGCAGCCACTCCGACGGAACTCGGGTCCTCCGGCGGAATGAGCAGTTCTTC
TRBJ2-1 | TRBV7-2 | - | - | CASSPGEGYNEQFF | TGTGCCAGCAGCCCAGGGGAGGGGTACAATGAGCAGTTCTTC
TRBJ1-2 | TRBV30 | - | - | CAWSVGAGYTF | TGTGCCTGGAGTGTTGGGGCTGGCTACACCTTC
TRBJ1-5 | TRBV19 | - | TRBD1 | CASSITRDRNLNQPQHF | TGTGCCAGTAGTATAACCCGGGACAGAAACCTCAATCAGCCCCAGCATTTT
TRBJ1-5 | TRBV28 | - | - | CASSSLAGYQPQHF | TGTGCCAGCAGTTCCTTGGCAGGGTATCAGCCCCAGCATTTT
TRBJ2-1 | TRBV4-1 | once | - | CASRRGPGNEQFF | TGCGCCAGCCGCCGGGGCCCGGGCAATGAGCAGTTCTTC
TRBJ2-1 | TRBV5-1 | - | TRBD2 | CASSLSSGTPGQFF | TGCGCCAGCAGCTTGTCTAGCGGCACCCCGGGGCAGTTCTTC
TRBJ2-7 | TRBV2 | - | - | CASSAWTDEQYF | TGTGCCAGCAGTGCTTGGACAGACGAGCAGTACTTC
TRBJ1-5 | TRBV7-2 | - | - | CASSLNGAEQHF | TGTGCCAGCAGCCTAAATGGGGCAGAGCAGCATTTT
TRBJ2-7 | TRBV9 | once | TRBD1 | CASSRDRDEQYF | TGTGCCAGCAGCAGGGACAGAGACGAGCAGTACTTC
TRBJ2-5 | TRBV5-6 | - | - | CASSFRVQETQYF | TGTGCCAGCAGCTTCCGGGTACAAGAGACCCAGTACTTC
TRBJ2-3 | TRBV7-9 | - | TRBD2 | CASRGPGLAGYGTDTQYF | TGTGCCAGCAGGGGTCCGGGACTAGCGGGTTATGGAACAGATACGCAGTATTTT
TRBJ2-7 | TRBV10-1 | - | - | CASRGSWGRLNEQYF | TGCGCCAGCCGGGGTAGCTGGGGGCGATTAAACGAGCAGTACTTC
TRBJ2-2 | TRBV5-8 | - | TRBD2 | CASSQGLAGVNTGELFF | TGTGCCAGCAGCCAAGGACTAGCGGGGGTGAACACCGGGGAGCTGTTTTTT
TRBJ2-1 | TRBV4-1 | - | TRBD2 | CASSQLGLAGVEQFF | TGCGCCAGCAGCCAACTGGGACTAGCGGGAGTTGAGCAGTTCTTC
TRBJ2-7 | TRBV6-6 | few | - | CATGGEVLHEQYF | TGTGCCACCGGAGGAGAGGTTCTGCACGAGCAGTACTTC
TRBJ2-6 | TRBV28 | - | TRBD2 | CASRTWGDAEQRDLSSGANVLTF | TGTGCCAGCAGGACGTGGGGTGATGCCGAACAGCGGGACCTTAGCTCTGGGGCCAACGTCCTGACTTTC
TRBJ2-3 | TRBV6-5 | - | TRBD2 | CASSDLAGSTDTQYF | TGTGCCAGCAGCGACCTAGCGGGTAGCACAGATACGCAGTATTTT
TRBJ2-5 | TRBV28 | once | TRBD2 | CASSKLLAAGETQYF | TGTGCCAGCAGCAAATTACTAGCGGCTGGGGAGACCCAGTACTTC
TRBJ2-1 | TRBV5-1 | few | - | CASSLGQANEQFF | TGCGCCAGCAGCTTGGGGCAGGCGAATGAGCAGTTCTTC
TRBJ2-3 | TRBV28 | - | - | CASSLRREITDTQYF | TGTGCCAGCAGTTTGCGCCGGGAGATCACGGATACGCAGTATTTT
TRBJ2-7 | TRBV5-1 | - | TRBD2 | CASSPGTSGRGVDEQYF | TGCGCCAGCAGCCCCGGGACTAGCGGGAGGGGGGTCGACGAGCAGTACTTC
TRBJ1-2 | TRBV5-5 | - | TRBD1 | CASSLDQGQGARGYTF | TGTGCCAGCAGCTTGGATCAGGGACAGGGGGCCAGAGGCTACACCTTC
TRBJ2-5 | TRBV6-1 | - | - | CASTLNGRETQYF | TGTGCCAGCACCTTGAACGGTAGAGAGACCCAGTACTTC
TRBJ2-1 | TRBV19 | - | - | CASSLRGAYNEQFF | TGTGCCAGTAGTCTACGGGGTGCCTACAATGAGCAGTTCTTC
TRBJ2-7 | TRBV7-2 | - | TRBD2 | CASKLGLAGSYEQYF | TGTGCCAGCAAACTAGGACTAGCGGGTTCCTACGAGCAGTACTTC
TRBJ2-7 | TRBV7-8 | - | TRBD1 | CASSLGTGTYEQYF | TGTGCCAGCAGCCTCGGGACAGGGACCTACGAGCAGTACTTC
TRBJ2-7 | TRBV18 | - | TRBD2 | CASSPRGGTSYEQYF | TGTGCCAGCTCACCACGGGGGGGGACCTCCTACGAGCAGTACTTC
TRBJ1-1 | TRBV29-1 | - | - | CSVDNGRGWNTEAFF | TGCAGCGTTGACAATGGGCGGGGCTGGAACACTGAAGCTTTCTTT
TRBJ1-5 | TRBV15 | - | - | CATSRVNQPQHF | TGTGCCACCAGCAGAGTAAATCAGCCCCAGCATTTT
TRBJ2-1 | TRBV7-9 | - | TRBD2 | CASSLGGSGRDEQFF | TGTGCCAGCAGCTTAGGTGGCAGCGGGAGGGATGAGCAGTTCTTC